This TCR beta chain originates from a study of T-cell memory formation after mild COVID-19. Regarding the study as a whole: Contracting clones from day 15 to 85 had balanced CD4/CD8; later expanders favoured CD4+.

Using its own MiXCR run on the 5' RACE reads, TCRdb lists one record per CDR3 protein. The table lists approximately 480,000 distinct CDR3 sequences, about 20% of them singletons. Per germline, CDR1 MNHEY and CDR2 SVGEGT. The CDR3 loop spans 15 amino acids. The ends lost 4 bases at V and 4 bases at J; junction bases unmatched: 6. As concerns this clonotype: Its antigen is not known.

The sequenced sample was PBMCs or a T cell subset sorted from them (not recorded which). The sequence came from an adult woman who had mild COVID-19 (a few samples of this study predate the infection). Cell type and time point are not known. The chain is built from TRBV6-2 or TRBV6-3 and TRBJ2-2; 7 bases are a match to TRBD1. In DNA, the CDR3 is TGTGCCAGCAGTTTCCCGGGACAGACCACCGGGGAGCTGTTTTTT. It translates to CASSFPGQTTGELFF.